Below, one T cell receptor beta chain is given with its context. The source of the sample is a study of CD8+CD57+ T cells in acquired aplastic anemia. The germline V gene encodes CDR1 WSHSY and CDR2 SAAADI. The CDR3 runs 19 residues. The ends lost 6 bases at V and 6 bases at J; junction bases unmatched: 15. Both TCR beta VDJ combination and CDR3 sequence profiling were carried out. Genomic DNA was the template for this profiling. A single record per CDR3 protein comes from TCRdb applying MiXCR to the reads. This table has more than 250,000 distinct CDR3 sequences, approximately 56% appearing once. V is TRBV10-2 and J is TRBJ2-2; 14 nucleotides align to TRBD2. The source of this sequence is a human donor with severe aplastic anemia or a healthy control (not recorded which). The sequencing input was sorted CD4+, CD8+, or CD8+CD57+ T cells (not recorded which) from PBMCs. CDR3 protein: CASSQDRGTSGRDSGELFF. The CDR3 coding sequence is TGCGCCAGCAGCCAAGATCGGGGGACTAGCGGGAGAGACTCCGGGGAGCTGTTTTTT.